These T cell receptor beta chains were read from a single sample in a study of shared clonotypes between healthy human individuals. Profiling relied on immunoSEQ multiplex PCR, and the TCRdb table lists in-frame clones only, not all of them. The profile shows some 1.4 million clones, roughly 95% of them singletons. Input material: naive CD4+ T cells sorted from blood. The receptors stem from a man in his thirties or forties in good health. Each CDR3 is given with its conserved first and last residue. Each record gives: V gene, J gene, clone size, D gene, CDR3 protein, CDR3 DNA. D genes are given only for firm matches. Clone sizes are given selectively: once, few, many, or a class where the clone is expanded.

TRBV21-1	TRBJ2-7	NA	NA	CASSKEWGLGGPPYEQYF	TGTGCCAGCAGCAAAGAATGGGGACTTGGCGGACCGCCCTACGAGCAGTACTTC
TRBV6-5	TRBJ1-3	NA	TRBD1	CASSRTGPGNTIYF	TGTGCCAGCAGCCGGACAGGACCTGGAAACACCATATATTTT
TRBV9	TRBJ2-1	NA	NA	CASTPGPELAAGQFF	TGTGCCAGCACCCCGGGCCCGGAACTGGCAGCGGGGCAGTTCTTC
TRBV18	TRBJ2-7	NA	NA	CASSNVNIDEQYF	TGTGCCAGCTCCAACGTAAACATCGACGAGCAGTACTTC
TRBV28	TRBJ2-1	NA	NA	CASEIQGISGEQFF	TGTGCCAGCGAAATACAGGGCATTTCGGGTGAGCAGTTCTTC
TRBV29-1	TRBJ1-1	NA	TRBD1	CSVVGTGEAFF	TGCAGCGTTGTGGGGACAGGAGAAGCTTTCTTT
TRBV5-6	TRBJ1-4	NA	TRBD1	CASSATGVEKLFF	TGTGCCAGCAGCGCAACAGGGGTTGAAAAACTGTTTTTT
TRBV11-2	TRBJ1-2	NA	NA	CASSFQSSGYTF	TGTGCCAGCAGCTTCCAGAGTTCCGGCTACACCTTC
TRBV7-2	TRBJ2-3	NA	NA	CASRRTGTDTQYF	TGTGCCAGCAGACGAACAGGAACAGATACGCAGTATTTT
TRBV6-1	TRBJ2-7	once	TRBD2	CASRALSGRGGEQYF	TGTGCCAGCAGAGCCCTCAGCGGGAGGGGGGGCGAGCAGTACTTC
TRBV29-1	TRBJ1-2	NA	NA	CSTRAGGYTF	TGCAGCACCAGGGCGGGTGGCTACACCTTC
TRBV27	TRBJ2-5	NA	NA	CASSFGAGETQYF	TGTGCCAGCAGTTTTGGGGCAGGAGAGACCCAGTACTTC
TRBV18	TRBJ2-5	NA	TRBD1	CASSRDREETQYF	TGTGCCAGCTCCCGGGACAGGGAAGAGACCCAGTACTTC
TRBV9	TRBJ2-1	NA	NA	CASSAGPYEQFF	TGTGCCAGCAGCGCTGGGCCGTATGAGCAGTTCTTC
TRBV9	TRBJ2-1	NA	NA	CASSERRLSPGYNEQFF	TGTGCCAGCAGCGAGAGGAGACTATCCCCAGGCTACAATGAGCAGTTCTTC
TRBV25-1	TRBJ2-7	NA	TRBD1	CASSSSRDRDTYEQYF	TGTGCCAGCAGCTCAAGCCGGGACAGAGATACCTACGAGCAGTACTTC
TRBV6-1	TRBJ2-3	once	NA	CASSERAQGGTQYF	TGTGCCAGCAGTGAAAGGGCCCAAGGAGGTACGCAGTATTTT
TRBV9	TRBJ2-6	NA	NA	CASSVQSGANVLTF	TGTGCCAGCAGCGTCCAGTCTGGGGCCAACGTCCTGACTTTC
TRBV5-1	TRBJ2-2	NA	NA	CASSLGADTGELFF	TGCGCCAGCAGCTTGGGTGCGGATACCGGGGAGCTGTTTTTT
TRBV13	TRBJ1-1	few	NA	CASSLGSNTEAFF	TGTGCCAGCAGCTTAGGGTCAAACACTGAAGCTTTCTTT
TRBV29-1	TRBJ2-7	NA	TRBD1	CSVARTGFYEQYF	TGCAGCGTTGCCCGGACAGGGTTTTACGAGCAGTACTTC
TRBV10-3	TRBJ1-3	NA	NA	CAISDSAGSGNTIYF	TGTGCCATCAGTGACTCAGCCGGATCTGGAAACACCATATATTTT
TRBV4-2	TRBJ1-5	NA	NA	CASSQPGSGKWSSGQPQHF	TGTGCCAGCAGCCAACCAGGATCGGGGAAATGGAGCTCCGGTCAGCCCCAGCATTTT
TRBV28	TRBJ1-5	NA	NA	CASSPIPGDNQPQHF	TGTGCCAGCAGCCCGATCCCGGGGGACAATCAGCCCCAGCATTTT
TRBV5-1	TRBJ2-7	NA	NA	CASSLGDYEQYF	TGCGCCAGCAGCTTGGGAGACTACGAGCAGTACTTC
TRBV18	TRBJ1-5	NA	NA	CASSQDTDRPQHF	TGTGCCAGCTCTCAGGACACCGATCGGCCCCAGCATTTT